The present entry profiles one T cell receptor (beta chain) with its context. Its antigen is still unknown. The data are from a study of shared clonotypes between healthy human individuals. Overall study findings and caveats: Measured sharing among donors was expected to vary with sequencing depth.

Generated by immunoSEQ multiplex PCR, the TCRdb table keeps only in-frame clones and is missing some. There are 450,000 to 600,000 clones in the sample; 79% occur only once, and approximately 12% lies in the top ten. Germline-derived CDR1 and CDR2 are SGHVS and FQNEAQ. The CDR3 spans 16 residues. After removal of 5 bases from V and 0 bases from J, the junction contained 5 bases not matched to a gene. Sequenced: PBMCs. The V call is TRBV7-8, the J call TRBJ2-7; 12 bases are shared with TRBD2. The TCR sequence derives from a woman in her forties in good health. Some clones in this sample may be carry-over from other donors' samples. The CDR3 nucleotides are TGTGCCAGCAGCGCGCGGACTAGCGGGAACTCCTACGAGCAGTACTTC. It encodes CASSARTSGNSYEQYF.